This TCR beta chain was documented in a study of type 1 and type 2 diabetes patients. CDR3 size: 13 residues. Germline loops: CDR1 LNHDA, CDR2 SQIVND (reference sequence). The V gene lost 3 bases and the J gene lost 7 bases, with 10 bases spanning the gap. The PCR template was genomic DNA. The TCR beta CDR3 region was amplified using 30 forward and 13 reverse primers. A single record per CDR3 protein comes from TCRdb applying MiXCR to the multiplex PCR reads. Found here are about 270,000 distinct CDR3 sequences, over 45% of them singletons; the top ten hold roughly 15%. This clonotype has a handful of counts. Its antigen is still unknown. Overall study results and limits: Type 2 diabetes and control V and J usage correlated highly, approximately 0.97.

The sample comprised peripheral blood mononuclear cells (PBMCs). The rearrangement links TRBV19 to TRBJ1-5, with D hard to call. The source of this sequence is a man aged 18-30 years with type 2 diabetes. The CDR3 DNA sequence: TGTGCCAGTAGTATGAGTATCGAACAGCCCCAGCATTTT. Protein sequence: CASSMSIEQPQHF.